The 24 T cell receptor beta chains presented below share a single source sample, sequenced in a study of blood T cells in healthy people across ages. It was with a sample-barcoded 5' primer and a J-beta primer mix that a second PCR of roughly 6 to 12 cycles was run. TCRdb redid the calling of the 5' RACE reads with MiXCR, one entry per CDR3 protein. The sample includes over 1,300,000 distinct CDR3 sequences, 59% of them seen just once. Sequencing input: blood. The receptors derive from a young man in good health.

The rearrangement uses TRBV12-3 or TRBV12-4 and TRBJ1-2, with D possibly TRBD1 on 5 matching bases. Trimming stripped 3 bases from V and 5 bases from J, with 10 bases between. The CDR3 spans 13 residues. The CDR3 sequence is CASSFTGEYGYTF. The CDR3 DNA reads TGTGCCAGCAGTTTCACAGGCGAATATGGCTACACCTTC.

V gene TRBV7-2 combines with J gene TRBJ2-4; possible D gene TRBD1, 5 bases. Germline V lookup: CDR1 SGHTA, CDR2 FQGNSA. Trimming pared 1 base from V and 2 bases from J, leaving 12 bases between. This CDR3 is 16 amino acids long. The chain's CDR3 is CASSLDPGWTKNIQYF. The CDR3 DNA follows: TGTGCCAGCAGCTTAGACCCAGGGTGGACCAAAAACATTCAGTACTTC.

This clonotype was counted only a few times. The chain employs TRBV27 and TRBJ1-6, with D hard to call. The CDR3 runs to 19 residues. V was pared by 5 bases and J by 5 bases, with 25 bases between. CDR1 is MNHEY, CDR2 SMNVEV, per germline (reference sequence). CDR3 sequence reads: CASSMSTPRFITNNSPLHF. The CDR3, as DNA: TGTGCCAGCAGTATGTCGACCCCACGATTCATAACCAATAATTCACCCCTCCACTTT.

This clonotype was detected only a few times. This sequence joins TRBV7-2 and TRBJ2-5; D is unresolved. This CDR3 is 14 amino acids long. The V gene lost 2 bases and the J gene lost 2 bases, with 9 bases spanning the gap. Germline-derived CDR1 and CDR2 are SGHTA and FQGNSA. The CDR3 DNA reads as TGTGCCAGCAGCTTAATGTCGCAACAAGAGACCCAGTACTTC. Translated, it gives CASSLMSQQETQYF. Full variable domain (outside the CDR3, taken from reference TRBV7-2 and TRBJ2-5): GAGVSQSPSNKVTEKGKDVELRCDPISGHTALYWYRQSLGQGLEFLIYFQGNSAPDKSGLPSDRFSAERTGGSVSTLTIQRTQQEDSAVYLCASSLMSQQETQYFGPGTRLLVL.

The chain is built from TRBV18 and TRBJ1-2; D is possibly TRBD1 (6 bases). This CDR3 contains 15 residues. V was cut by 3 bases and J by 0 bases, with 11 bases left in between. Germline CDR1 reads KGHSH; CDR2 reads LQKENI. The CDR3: CASSPPDSSNYGYTF. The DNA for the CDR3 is TGTGCCAGCTCACCCCCGGACAGCTCTAACTATGGCTACACCTTC.

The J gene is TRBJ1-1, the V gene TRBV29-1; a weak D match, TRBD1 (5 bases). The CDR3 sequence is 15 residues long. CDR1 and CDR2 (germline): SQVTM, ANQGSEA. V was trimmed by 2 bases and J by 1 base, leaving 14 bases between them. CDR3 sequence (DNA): TGCAGCGTTGAAACGCCGGGGCTGAGGAACACTGAAGCTTTCTTT. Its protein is CSVETPGLRNTEAFF.

The CDR3 nucleotides read TGTGCCAGCAGAAGGGACACCCTGAACACTGAAGCTTTCTTT. Its translation: CASRRDTLNTEAFF. The genes are TRBV6-4 and TRBJ1-1, with TRBD1 as a possible D gene (6 bases). The CDR3 loop spans 14 amino acids. Per the germline V gene, CDR1 is MRHNA and CDR2 is SNTAGT. V lost 6 bases and J lost 0, with 11 bases in between.

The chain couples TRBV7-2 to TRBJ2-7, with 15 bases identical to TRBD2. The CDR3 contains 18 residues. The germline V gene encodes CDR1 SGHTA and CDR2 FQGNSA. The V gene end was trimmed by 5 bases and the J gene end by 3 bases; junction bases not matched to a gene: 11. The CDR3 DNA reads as TGTGCCAGCAGCCTCAAAGGGACTAGCGGGGGGCCCTTCTACGAGCAGTACTTC. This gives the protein CASSLKGTSGGPFYEQYF.

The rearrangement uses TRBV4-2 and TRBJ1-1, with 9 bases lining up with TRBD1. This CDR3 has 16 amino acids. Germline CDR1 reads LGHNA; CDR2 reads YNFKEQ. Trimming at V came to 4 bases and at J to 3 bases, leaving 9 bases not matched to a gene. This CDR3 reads CASSLFPGQGDTEAFF. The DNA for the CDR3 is TGTGCCAGCAGCCTCTTCCCGGGACAGGGAGACACTGAAGCTTTCTTT.

DNA for the CDR3: TGTGCCAGCAGGAAACCGATCCCCGGGGAGCTGTTTTTT. Its translation is CASRKPIPGELFF. This chain joins TRBV7-2 and TRBJ2-2, with D unresolved. V lost 6 bases and J lost 6, with 11 bases in between. Germline loops: CDR1 SGHTA, CDR2 FQGNSA. This CDR3 contains 13 residues.

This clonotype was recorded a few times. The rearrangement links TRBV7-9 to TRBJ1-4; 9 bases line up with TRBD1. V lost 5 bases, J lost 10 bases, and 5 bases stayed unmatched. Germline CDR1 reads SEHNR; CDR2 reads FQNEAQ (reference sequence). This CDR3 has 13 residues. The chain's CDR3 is CASSPQTGGKLFF. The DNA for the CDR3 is TGTGCCAGCAGCCCACAGACAGGGGGAAAACTGTTTTTT.

The CDR3 DNA reads TGTGCCAGCAGTGAACAAAACATTCAGTACTTC. It translates to CASSEQNIQYF. The chain combines TRBV25-1 with TRBJ2-4, with D uncertain. Germline V gene data show CDR1 as MGHDK and CDR2 as SYGVNS. This CDR3 contains 11 residues. The ends were cut back, 2 bases at V and 5 bases at J, with 1 base in the middle.

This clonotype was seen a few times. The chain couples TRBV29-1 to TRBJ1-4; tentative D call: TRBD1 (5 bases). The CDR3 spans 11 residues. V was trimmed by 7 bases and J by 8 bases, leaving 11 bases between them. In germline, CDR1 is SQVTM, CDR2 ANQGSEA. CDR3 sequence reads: CSAGVGEKLFF. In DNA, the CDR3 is TGCAGCGCGGGGGTAGGAGAAAAACTGTTTTTT.

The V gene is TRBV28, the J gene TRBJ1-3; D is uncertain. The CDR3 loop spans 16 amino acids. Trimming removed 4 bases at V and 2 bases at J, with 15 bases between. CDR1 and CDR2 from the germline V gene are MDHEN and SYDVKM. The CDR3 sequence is CASSSNLAGAGNTIYF. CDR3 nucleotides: TGTGCCAGCAGTTCCAACCTAGCAGGTGCTGGAAACACCATATATTTT. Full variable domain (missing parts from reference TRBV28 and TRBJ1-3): DVKVTQSSRYLVKRTGEKVFLECVQDMDHENMFWYRQDPGLGLRLIYFSYDVKMKEKGDIPEGYSVSREKKERFSLILESASTNQTSMYLCASSSNLAGAGNTIYFGEGSWLTVV.

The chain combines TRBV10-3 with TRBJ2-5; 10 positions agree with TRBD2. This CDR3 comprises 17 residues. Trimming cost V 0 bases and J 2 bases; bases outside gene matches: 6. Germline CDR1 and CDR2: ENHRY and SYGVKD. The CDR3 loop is CAISESGLAVTQETQYF. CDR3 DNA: TGTGCCATCAGTGAGTCAGGACTAGCGGTGACTCAAGAGACCCAGTACTTC.

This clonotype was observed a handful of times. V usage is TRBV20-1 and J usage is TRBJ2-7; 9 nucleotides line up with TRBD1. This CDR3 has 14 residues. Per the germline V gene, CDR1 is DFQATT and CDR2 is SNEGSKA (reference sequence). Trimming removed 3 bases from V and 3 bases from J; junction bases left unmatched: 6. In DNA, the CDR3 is TGCAGTGCTAGGTGGGAGACAGGGGGCTACGAGCAGTACTTC. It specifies CSARWETGGYEQYF.

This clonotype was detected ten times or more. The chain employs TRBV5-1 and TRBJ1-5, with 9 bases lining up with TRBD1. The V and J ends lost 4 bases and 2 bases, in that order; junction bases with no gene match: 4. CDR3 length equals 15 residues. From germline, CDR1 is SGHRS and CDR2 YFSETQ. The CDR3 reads CASSPGQGGNQPQHF. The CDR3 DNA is TGCGCCAGCAGCCCGGGACAGGGCGGCAATCAGCCCCAGCATTTT.

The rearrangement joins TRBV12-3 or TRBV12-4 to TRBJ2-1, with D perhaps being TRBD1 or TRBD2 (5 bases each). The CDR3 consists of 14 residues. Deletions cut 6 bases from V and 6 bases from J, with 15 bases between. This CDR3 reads CASRPGTPSNEQFF. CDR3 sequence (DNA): TGTGCCAGCAGGCCCGGGACCCCCTCCAATGAGCAGTTCTTC.

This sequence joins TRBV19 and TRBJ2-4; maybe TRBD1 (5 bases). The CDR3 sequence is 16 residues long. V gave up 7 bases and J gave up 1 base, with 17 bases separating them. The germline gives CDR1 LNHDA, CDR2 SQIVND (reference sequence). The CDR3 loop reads CASTNQGAWAKNIQYF. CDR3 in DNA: TGTGCCAGTACCAACCAGGGTGCTTGGGCCAAAAACATTCAGTACTTC.

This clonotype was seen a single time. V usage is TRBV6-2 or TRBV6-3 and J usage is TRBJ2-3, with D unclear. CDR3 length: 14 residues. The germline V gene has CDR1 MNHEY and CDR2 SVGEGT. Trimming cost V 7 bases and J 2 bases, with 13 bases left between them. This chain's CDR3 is CASKYILHTDTQYF. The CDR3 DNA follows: TGTGCCAGCAAGTACATATTACACACAGATACGCAGTATTTT.

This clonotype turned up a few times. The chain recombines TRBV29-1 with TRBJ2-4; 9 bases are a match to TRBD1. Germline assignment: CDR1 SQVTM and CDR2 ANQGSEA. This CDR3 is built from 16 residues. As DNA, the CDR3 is TGCAGAGAATCGGGACAGGGCCCTTGGGCCAAAAACATTCAGTACTTC. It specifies CRESGQGPWAKNIQYF.

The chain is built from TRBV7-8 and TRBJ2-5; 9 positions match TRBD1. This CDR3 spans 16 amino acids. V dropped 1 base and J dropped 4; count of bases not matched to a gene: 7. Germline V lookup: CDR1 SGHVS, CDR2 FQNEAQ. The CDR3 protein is CASSLGDRGRGETQYF. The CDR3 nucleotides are TGTGCCAGCAGCTTAGGAGACAGGGGGAGAGGAGAGACCCAGTACTTC.

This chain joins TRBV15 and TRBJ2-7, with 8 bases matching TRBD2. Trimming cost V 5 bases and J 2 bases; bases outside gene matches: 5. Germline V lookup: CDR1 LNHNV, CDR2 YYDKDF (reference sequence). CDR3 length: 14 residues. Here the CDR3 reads CATSDSGDAYEQYF. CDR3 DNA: TGTGCCACCAGCGATAGCGGGGACGCCTACGAGCAGTACTTC.

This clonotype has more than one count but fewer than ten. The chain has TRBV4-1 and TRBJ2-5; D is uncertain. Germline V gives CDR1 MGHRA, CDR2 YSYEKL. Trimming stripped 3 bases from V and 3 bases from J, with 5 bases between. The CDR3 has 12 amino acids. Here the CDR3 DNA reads TGCGCCAGCAGCCATAAGAAAGAGACCCAGTACTTC. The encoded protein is CASSHKKETQYF.